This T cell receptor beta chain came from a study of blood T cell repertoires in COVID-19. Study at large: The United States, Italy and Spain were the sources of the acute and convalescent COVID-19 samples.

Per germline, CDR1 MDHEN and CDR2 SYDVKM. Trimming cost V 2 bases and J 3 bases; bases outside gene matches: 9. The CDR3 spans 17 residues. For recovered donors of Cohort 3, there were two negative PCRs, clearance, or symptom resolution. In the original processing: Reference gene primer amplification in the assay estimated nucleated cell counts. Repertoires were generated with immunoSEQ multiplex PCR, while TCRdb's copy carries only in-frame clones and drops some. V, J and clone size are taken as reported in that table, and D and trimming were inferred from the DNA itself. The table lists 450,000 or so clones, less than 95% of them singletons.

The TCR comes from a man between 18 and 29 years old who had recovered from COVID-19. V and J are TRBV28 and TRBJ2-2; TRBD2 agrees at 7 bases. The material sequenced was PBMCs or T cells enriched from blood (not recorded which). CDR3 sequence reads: CASSLPRPSGDTGELFF. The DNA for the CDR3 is TGTGCCAGCAGTTTACCCCGCCCTAGCGGAGACACCGGGGAGCTGTTTTTT.